Below, 17 T cell receptor beta chains from the same sample are listed, as sequenced in a study of blood T cells in healthy people across ages. The use of a sample-barcoded 5' primer and a J-beta primer mix characterized a second PCR of roughly 6 to 11 cycles. TCRdb itself ran the 5' RACE reads through MiXCR, one entry per CDR3 protein. The sample consists of roughly 800,000 distinct CDR3 sequences, 35% to 40% of them appearing once. The specimen sequenced was blood. The receptors shown here come from a man in his late teens or twenties in good health.

The CDR3 sequence is CSAVAGLAVYNEQFF. The CDR3 DNA reads TGCAGTGCGGTTGCGGGGCTAGCGGTCTACAATGAGCAGTTCTTC. The chain recombines TRBV20-1 with TRBJ2-1; 7 bases fit TRBD2. CDR1 DFQATT and CDR2 SNEGSKA come from the germline V gene (reference sequence). This CDR3 is built from 15 residues. V shed 6 bases, J shed 3 bases, and the junction held 11 bases outside the gene matches.

J is TRBJ1-5 and V is TRBV28; D is undetermined. The ends were cut back, 5 bases at V and 0 bases at J, with 8 bases in the middle. Germline V CDR1 and CDR2: MDHEN, SYDVKM. The CDR3 consists of 14 residues. CDR3 sequence: CASSLRSSNQPQHF. The CDR3 DNA sequence: TGTGCCAGCAGTCTCCGTAGTAGCAATCAGCCCCAGCATTTT. Based on the CDR3 plus reference TRBV28 and TRBJ1-5, the full variable domain is DVKVTQSSRYLVKRTGEKVFLECVQDMDHENMFWYRQDPGLGLRLIYFSYDVKMKEKGDIPEGYSVSREKKERFSLILESASTNQTSMYLCASSLRSSNQPQHFGDGTRLSIL.

The rearrangement uses TRBV29-1 and TRBJ2-1; possible D gene TRBD1, 6 bases. The CDR3 covers 9 residues. The V gene lost 7 bases and the J gene lost 15 bases, with 13 bases spanning the gap. CDR1 SQVTM and CDR2 ANQGSEA come from the germline V gene. The CDR3 bases are TGCAGCGGCCGGGACATTCGGTTCTTC. Translating gives CSGRDIRFF.

There are a few counts of this clonotype. This sequence joins TRBV11-3 and TRBJ2-1; D uncertain. There are 12 residues in the CDR3. Germline CDR1 reads SGHNT; CDR2 reads YENEEA. V was shortened by 4 bases and J by 8 bases, with 9 bases between the two germline ends. The DNA of the CDR3 is TGTGCCAGCAGCTCAACGTCCGATGAGCAGTTCTTC. Its protein product is CASSSTSDEQFF.

In this sample, this clonotype turned up a few times. J is TRBJ2-5 and V is TRBV2, with 12 bases that match TRBD2. The DNA matches TRBJ2-1 better at its end, which makes the J call doubtful. CDR3 length equals 16 residues. Germline V CDR1 and CDR2: SNHLY, FYNNEI. The CDR3 is CASSGLAGLYQETQFF. For the CDR3, the DNA is TGTGCCAGCAGCGGACTAGCGGGGCTGTACCAAGAGACCCAGTTCTTC.

This clonotype was observed many times. The V call is TRBV27, the J call TRBJ2-3, with D tentatively TRBD2 (5 bases). V gave up 0 bases and J gave up 2 bases, with 12 bases separating them. Germline V gives CDR1 MNHEY, CDR2 SMNVEV (reference sequence). CDR3 length equals 16 residues. CDR3 amino acids: CASSLSRTGYTDTQYF. DNA of the CDR3: TGTGCCAGCAGTTTATCGCGGACGGGATACACAGATACGCAGTATTTT.

There are a few counts of this clonotype. This sequence joins TRBV24-1 and TRBJ1-5, with D possibly being TRBD1 (5 bases). Germline V lookup: CDR1 KGHDR, CDR2 SFDVKD. The germline V and J ends were trimmed by 6 bases and 1 base, with 12 bases remaining between them. The CDR3 runs to 15 residues. In DNA form, the CDR3 reads TGTGCCACCAGTTTTGGGGGGGGAAGCAATCAGCCCCAGCATTTT. Protein sequence: CATSFGGGSNQPQHF.

This clonotype was observed a few times. The chain employs TRBV29-1 and TRBJ2-5; D may be TRBD1 or TRBD2 (5 bases each). CDR3 length: 14 amino acids. Germline CDR1 SQVTM, CDR2 ANQGSEA. Deletions cut 4 bases from V and 5 bases from J, with 17 bases between. In DNA form, the CDR3 reads TGCAGCGTTGGAGGGAGTCGTGGGGGTGAGACCCAGTACTTC. Amino acids: CSVGGSRGGETQYF.

This clonotype showed up just a few times. J is TRBJ1-1 and V is TRBV13, with D hard to call. This CDR3 contains 14 residues. Germline V gene data show CDR1 as PRHDT and CDR2 as FYEKMQ (reference sequence). Trimming took 5 bases from V and 0 from J, leaving 10 bases between them. The CDR3 DNA reads TGTGCCAGCAGCCCCTACCTATTGAACACTGAAGCTTTCTTT. Translation: CASSPYLLNTEAFF.

This chain joins TRBV12-3 or TRBV12-4 and TRBJ2-1, with D perhaps TRBD2 (5 bases). With 5 bases removed from V and 6 bases from J, the gap between germline ends came to 14 bases. The CDR3 totals 14 residues. In DNA, the CDR3 is TGTGCCAGCAGTCGCCGCCGGGAACCCAATGAGCAGTTCTTC. This translates into CASSRRREPNEQFF.

The chain uses TRBV4-3 and TRBJ2-3; a weak D match, TRBD2 (7 bases). Trimming took 0 bases from V and 4 from J, leaving 23 bases between them. The CDR3 is 19 amino acids. CDR1 LGHNA and CDR2 YSLEER come from the germline V gene. For the CDR3, the DNA is TGCGCCAGCAGCCAAGATGTAGGGGGGGGCCCTGATCTTGCAGATACGCAGTATTTT. Translation gives CASSQDVGGGPDLADTQYF.

This clonotype came up a few times. The genes are TRBV28 and TRBJ1-1; no clear D. Trimming left V 3 bases short and J 3 bases short, with 8 bases between. This CDR3 has 13 amino acids. CDR1 is MDHEN, CDR2 SYDVKM, per germline. CDR3 in DNA: TGTGCCAGCAGTTTCCCGGGTTACACTGAAGCTTTCTTT. Protein product: CASSFPGYTEAFF.

This chain joins TRBV12-3 or TRBV12-4 and TRBJ2-1, with 9 bases fitting TRBD2. Trimming took 6 bases from V and 9 from J; bases not matched to a gene: 18. The CDR3 totals 17 residues. CDR3 in DNA: TGTGCCAGCAGCGGTAAGGTCCTAGCGGGGCCGAGGGGTGAGCAGTTCTTC. Protein product: CASSGKVLAGPRGEQFF.

The chain employs TRBV20-1 and TRBJ1-6; tentatively, D is TRBD1 (6 bases). Trimming took off 0 bases at V and 7 bases at J, with 19 bases between the two ends. Germline CDR1 and CDR2: DFQATT and SNEGSKA (reference sequence). This CDR3 region has 17 residues. CDR3 in DNA: TGCAGTGCTAGAGATCTCCGGCGGGGAGGGACAAATTCACCCCTCCACTTT. Encoded protein: CSARDLRRGGTNSPLHF.

A few counts support this clonotype. The genes are TRBV20-1 and TRBJ2-1; D is possibly TRBD1 or TRBD2 (5 bases each). Germline-derived CDR1 and CDR2 are DFQATT and SNEGSKA (reference sequence). Trimming left V 3 bases short and J 9 bases short, with 27 bases between. The CDR3 length is 17 residues. The CDR3 here is CSASSGVGNKGNSEQFF. CDR3 sequence (DNA): TGCAGTGCTAGCTCCGGGGTTGGGAACAAGGGGAACAGTGAGCAGTTCTTC.

This clonotype rates as large. The V gene is TRBV10-3, the J gene TRBJ2-5; 8 nucleotides match TRBD2. Germline V gene lookup returns CDR1 ENHRY and CDR2 SYGVKD. The CDR3 totals 13 residues. V gave up 6 bases and J gave up 11 bases; unmatched junction bases: 11. CDR3 amino acids: CAIRRGGPNEQYF. The CDR3 DNA is TGTGCCATCAGGCGCGGGGGGCCCAATGAGCAGTACTTC.

This clonotype was seen a few times. The chain employs TRBV20-1 and TRBJ2-3; 10 bases are shared with TRBD2. Germline trimming cut 2 bases from V and 1 base from J; bases unmatched to any gene: 21. CDR3 size: 21 residues. Germline values: CDR1 DFQATT, CDR2 SNEGSKA (reference sequence). CDR3 loop: CSARLPKSASGGYRGTDTQYF. The CDR3 coding sequence is TGCAGTGCTAGACTCCCTAAGAGCGCTAGCGGGGGTTACAGGGGCACAGATACGCAGTATTTT.